Sequencing of this T cell receptor (beta chain) was carried out in a study of sequential checkpoint blockade in melanoma. Overall study context: Matched biopsies came pretreatment and at week 13 for some 21 patients.

This CDR3 region has 15 residues. Germline assignment: CDR1 LNHDA and CDR2 SQIVND (reference sequence). V lost 4 bases and J lost 4, with 16 bases in between. The data were produced by immunoSEQ multiplex PCR, yet TCRdb's version contains in-frame clones alone and is incomplete. The table lists 9,900 or so clones, 25% to 30% of them singletons. The sample's treatment: randomized to nivolumab then ipilimumab (arm A) or the reverse (arm B). The sample consisted of tumor tissue (inferred from file names), taken from a patient given nivolumab and ipilimumab in sequence. This sequence joins TRBV19 and TRBJ1-2; D perhaps matches TRBD1 (5 bases). This TCR was sampled from a human donor with melanoma. CDR3 protein: CASSTKQTARYGYTF. In DNA, the CDR3 is TGTGCCAGTAGTACCAAACAGACAGCGCGCTATGGCTACACCTTC.